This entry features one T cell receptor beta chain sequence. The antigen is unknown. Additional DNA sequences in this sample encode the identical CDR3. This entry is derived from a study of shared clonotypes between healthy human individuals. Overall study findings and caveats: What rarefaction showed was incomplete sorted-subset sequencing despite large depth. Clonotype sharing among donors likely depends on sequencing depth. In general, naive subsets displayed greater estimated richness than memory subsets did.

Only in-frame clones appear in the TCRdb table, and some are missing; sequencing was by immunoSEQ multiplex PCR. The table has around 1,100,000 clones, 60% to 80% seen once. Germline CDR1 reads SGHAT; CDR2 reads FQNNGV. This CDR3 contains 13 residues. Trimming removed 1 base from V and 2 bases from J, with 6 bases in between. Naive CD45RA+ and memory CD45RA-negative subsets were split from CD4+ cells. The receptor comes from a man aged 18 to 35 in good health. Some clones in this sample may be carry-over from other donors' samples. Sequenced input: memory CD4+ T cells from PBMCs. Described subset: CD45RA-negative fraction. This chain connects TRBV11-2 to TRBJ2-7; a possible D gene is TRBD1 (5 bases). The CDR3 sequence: CASSLAGTYEQYF. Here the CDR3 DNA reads TGTGCCAGCAGCTTAGCAGGGACCTACGAGCAGTACTTC.